This is a list of T cell receptor beta chains from one sample in a study of beta chain features in type 1 diabetes. The assay was immunoSEQ multiplex PCR, and TCRdb's table has in-frame clones only and misses some. This table holds roughly 730,000 clones, around 15% found once. The sample comprised naive CD4+ T cells from blood. The receptors stem from a man younger than 30 with type 1 diabetes. CDR3s include the opening cysteine and the closing phenylalanine or tryptophan. The D gene is left open where the match is weak. Rows give clone size only sometimes, using once, few, many, or a class for an expanded clone.

cdr3_aa	cdr3_nt	clone_size	v_call	j_call	d_call
CASSLAGEAFF	TGCGCCAGCAGCTTGGCAGGTGAAGCTTTCTTT	NA	TRBV5-1	TRBJ1-1	NA
CASSAMTYSETQYF	TGCGCCAGCAGCGCGATGACTTACTCCGAGACCCAGTACTTC	few	TRBV5-1	TRBJ2-5	NA
CASSLGLGGGTGRWNSPLHF	TGTGCCAGCAGCCTTGGTTTGGGGGGAGGGACAGGTAGATGGAATTCACCCCTCCACTTT	few	TRBV27	TRBJ1-6	TRBD1
CASSLKGARTEAFF	TGTGCCAGCAGCTTAAAGGGGGCGAGGACTGAAGCTTTCTTT	NA	TRBV7-9	TRBJ1-1	TRBD1
CASSQGTGYGYTF	TGTGCCAGCAGCCAAGGGACTGGCTATGGCTACACCTTC	NA	TRBV7-2	TRBJ1-2	NA
CASSPSTKESAFF	TGTGCCAGCTCACCATCGACAAAGGAGTCAGCTTTCTTT	NA	TRBV18	TRBJ1-1	NA
CASSSGGEKTQYF	TGTGCCAGCAGTAGCGGGGGGGAGAAGACCCAGTACTTC	NA	TRBV7-8	TRBJ2-5	TRBD2
CASSWGWNTEAFF	TGTGCCAGCAGCTGGGGTTGGAACACTGAAGCTTTCTTT	few	TRBV5-6	TRBJ1-1	NA
CASSFFQSNQPQHF	TGTGCCAGCAGCTTTTTCCAGAGCAATCAGCCCCAGCATTTT	NA	TRBV7-2	TRBJ1-5	NA
CSPLFNTEAFF	TGCAGTCCCCTCTTCAACACTGAAGCTTTCTTT	few	TRBV20-1	TRBJ1-1	NA
CASSVGGINEKLFF	TGTGCCAGCAGCGTAGGAGGGATCAATGAAAAACTGTTTTTT	few	TRBV9	TRBJ1-4	NA
CAWSPSRTSGVREKLFF	TGTGCCTGGAGTCCGTCGCGGACCTCAGGGGTACGGGAAAAACTGTTTTTT	few	TRBV30	TRBJ1-4	NA
CASSSRTSGGYEQYF	TGCGCCAGCAGCTCCCGGACTAGCGGGGGCTACGAGCAGTACTTC	few	TRBV5-1	TRBJ2-7	TRBD2
CASWAADQPQHF	TGTGCCAGCTGGGCCGCCGATCAGCCCCAGCATTTT	NA	TRBV28	TRBJ1-5	NA
CASNPTGVTGELFF	TGTGCCAGCAACCCGACAGGGGTCACCGGGGAGCTGTTTTTT	NA	TRBV7-9	TRBJ2-2	TRBD1